This record concerns one T cell receptor beta chain sequence. This entry belongs to a study of blood T cell repertoires in COVID-19. Study-level background: The samples span acute and convalescent COVID-19 from the United States, Italy and Spain. T cells, B-cell-depleted T cells, or PBMCs supplied cDNA or gDNA.

The V gene's germline CDR1 is SGHDT and CDR2 YYEEEE. V was clipped by 0 bases and J by 5 bases, with 14 bases between them. CDR3 length: 15 residues. Study processing details: From reference gene primer amplification, estimates of nucleated cell counts were derived. Method: immunoSEQ multiplex PCR; TCRdb's copy keeps in-frame clones and lacks some. D and trimming were read from the DNA, whereas the V and J calls and clone size are those reported in that table. This sample has tens of thousands of clones, with roughly four fifths found just once. The receptor comes from a woman older than 75 with active or convalescent COVID-19. The V call is TRBV5-6, the J call TRBJ1-1, with a possible D match to TRBD1 (6 bases). Sequenced: peripheral blood. The CDR3 sequence: CASSLVVQGGTEAFF. CDR3 in DNA: TGTGCCAGCAGCTTGGTTGTACAGGGAGGGACTGAAGCTTTCTTT. The whole variable domain, remainder taken from reference TRBV5-6 and TRBJ1-1, is DAGVTQSPTHLIKTRGQQVTLRCSPKSGHDTVSWYQQALGQGPQFIFQYYEEEERQRGNFPDRFSGHQFPNYSSELNVNALLLGDSALYLCASSLVVQGGTEAFFGQGTRLTVV.